This TCR beta chain was sequenced for a study of technical replicates of blood from a few donors. The protocol was immunoSEQ multiplex PCR, while the TCRdb copy is restricted to in-frame clones and leaves out a portion. The sample lists tens of thousands of clones; 95% to 98% were seen once. Looked up from germline, CDR1 is MGHRA and CDR2 is YSYEKL. V was pared by 3 bases and J by 3 bases, with 10 bases between. The CDR3 spans 14 residues. This receptor was taken from a human donor in good health. The chain employs TRBV4-1 and TRBJ2-3, with TRBD1 as a possible D gene (5 bases). Sequenced: T cells isolated from PBMCs. The CDR3 nucleotides are TGCGCCAGCAGCCACCCCAGGGAAACAGATACGCAGTATTTT. This translates into CASSHPRETDTQYF.